The 8 T cell receptor beta chains below were found in one sample sequenced in a study of CD8+ T cells in alopecia areata. Treatment indicated: oral pan-JAK inhibitor, 5-10 mg twice daily. Investigators isolated RNA and reverse transcribed it into cDNA to act as the sequencing template. The protocol was immunoSEQ multiplex PCR, while the TCRdb copy is restricted to in-frame clones and leaves out a portion. The table includes roughly 200,000 clones, roughly two fifths detected once. The starting material was CD4+ T cells sorted from blood, obtained between weeks 36 and 40, from a patient treated with tofacitinib. These receptors originate from a human donor with alopecia areata.

This clone has a handful of counts. Other DNA variants within this sample encode the same CDR3. The V gene is TRBV29-1, the J gene TRBJ1-1; no reliable D call. Germline V gives CDR1 SQVTM, CDR2 ANQGSEA. The CDR3 is 11 residues long. The V gene lost 4 bases and the J gene lost 2 bases, with 5 bases spanning the gap. DNA of the CDR3: TGCAGCGTTGTAGGTAACACTGAAGCTTTCTTT. Protein sequence: CSVVGNTEAFF. The full variable domain, in which reference TRBV29-1 and TRBJ1-1 provide the parts outside the CDR3, is SAVISQKPSRDICQRGTSLTIQCQVDSQVTMMFWYRQQPGQSLTLIATANQGSEATYESGFVIDKFPISRPNLTFSTLTVSNMSPEDSSIYLCSVVGNTEAFFGQGTRLTVV.

This chain joins TRBV4-3 and TRBJ2-7, with 7 bases fitting TRBD1. In germline, CDR1 is LGHNA, CDR2 YSLEER. The V segment lost 0 bases and the J segment 0 bases; nucleotides outside the gene matches: 2. This CDR3 region has 15 residues. Written as DNA, the CDR3 is TGCGCCAGCAGCCAAGACAGGGGGAGCTCCTACGAGCAGTACTTC. The encoded protein is CASSQDRGSSYEQYF.

The V gene is TRBV4-1, the J gene TRBJ1-4; TRBD1 matches at 9 bases. The CDR3 contains 15 residues. Trimming took 0 bases from V and 8 from J; bases not matched to a gene: 4. Germline CDR1 is MGHRA and CDR2 is YSYEKL. Here the CDR3 DNA reads TGCGCCAGCAGCCAAGATGACAGGGGGTTCGAAAAACTGTTTTTT. It translates to CASSQDDRGFEKLFF.

The chain recombines TRBV7-9 with TRBJ2-3, with TRBD2 identical over 8 bases. The length of the CDR3 is 19 residues. Trimming took 5 bases from V and 0 from J; bases not matched to a gene: 16. CDR1 and CDR2 from the germline V gene are SEHNR and FQNEAQ (reference sequence). The CDR3 protein is CASSLIAGLASSSTDTQYF. CDR3 coding DNA: TGTGCCAGCAGCCTAATAGCGGGATTGGCTTCCTCTAGCACAGATACGCAGTATTTT.

The genes are TRBV29-1 and TRBJ1-1, with 10 bases matching TRBD1. The CDR3 extends over 12 amino acids. Germline V lookup: CDR1 SQVTM, CDR2 ANQGSEA. Trimming removed 7 bases from V and 4 bases from J; junction bases left unmatched: 3. CDR3 sequence (DNA): TGCAGCGCTGGGACAGGGGCCACTGAAGCTTTCTTT. Translating gives CSAGTGATEAFF.

The rearrangement uses TRBV7-2 and TRBJ2-4; D unclear. CDR3 size: 16 residues. Trimming shortened V by 5 bases and J by 0 bases, and 14 bases separated the two germline ends. Germline V lookup: CDR1 SGHTA, CDR2 FQGNSA. CDR3 sequence (DNA): TGTGCCAGCAGCCCAGCCGGGTCTCTAGCCAAAAACATTCAGTACTTC. This gives the protein CASSPAGSLAKNIQYF.

This clone was observed a few times. V gene TRBV29-1 combines with J gene TRBJ2-5; either TRBD1 or TRBD2 may fit D (5 bases each). The V gene lost 3 bases and the J gene lost 5 bases, with 10 bases spanning the gap. The CDR3 runs to 12 residues. Germline CDR1 and CDR2: SQVTM and ANQGSEA. DNA of the CDR3: TGCAGCGTTGATAGACAGCGGGAGACCCAGTACTTC. As protein: CSVDRQRETQYF.

The rearrangement links TRBV30 to TRBJ2-1; D may be TRBD1 or TRBD2 (5 bases each). CDR3 length: 9 residues. Looked up from germline, CDR1 is GTSNPN and CDR2 is SVGIG (reference sequence). V lost 5 bases to trimming and J lost 12 bases, with 8 bases between them. As DNA, the CDR3 is TGTGCCTGGGGGGGACCGCAGTTCTTC. Amino acids: CAWGGPQFF.